This T cell receptor beta chain was obtained from a study of regulatory T cells in long-lasting Graves disease. iRepertoire HTBI primers and Arm-PCR of CDR3 regions built TCR beta libraries. TCRdb re-called the multiplex PCR reads with MiXCR, one entry per CDR3 protein. Of 540,000 or so distinct CDR3 sequences in the sample, approximately 15% were seen once. This clonotype was counted only a few times. The CDR3 has 15 amino acids. CDR1 and CDR2 (germline): SQVTM, ANQGSEA. The V gene end was trimmed by 3 bases and the J gene end by 2 bases; junction bases not matched to a gene: 9. The time point here: newly diagnosed GD, antithyroid drugs for less than 3 months. Construction of the TCR library relied on RNA isolated from PBMCs. Another study also made use of these data, one on T cells in Graves' hyperthyroidism and ophthalmopathy. That work contributes: Blood shared most expanded thyroid clonotypes above 0.001. Through a model of 13 V-J features, ophthalmopathy was separated from stable hyperthyroidism.

The TCR sequence derives from a man aged 25-45 years with Graves disease. The gene calls are TRBV29-1 and TRBJ2-7; 8 bases align to TRBD2. The material sequenced was peripheral blood mononuclear cells (PBMCs), taken at new diagnosis, from a patient treated with antithyroid drugs. The CDR3 region is CSVDGAGGKTYEQYF. The CDR3 DNA sequence: TGCAGCGTTGACGGTGCGGGGGGTAAGACCTACGAGCAGTACTTC.